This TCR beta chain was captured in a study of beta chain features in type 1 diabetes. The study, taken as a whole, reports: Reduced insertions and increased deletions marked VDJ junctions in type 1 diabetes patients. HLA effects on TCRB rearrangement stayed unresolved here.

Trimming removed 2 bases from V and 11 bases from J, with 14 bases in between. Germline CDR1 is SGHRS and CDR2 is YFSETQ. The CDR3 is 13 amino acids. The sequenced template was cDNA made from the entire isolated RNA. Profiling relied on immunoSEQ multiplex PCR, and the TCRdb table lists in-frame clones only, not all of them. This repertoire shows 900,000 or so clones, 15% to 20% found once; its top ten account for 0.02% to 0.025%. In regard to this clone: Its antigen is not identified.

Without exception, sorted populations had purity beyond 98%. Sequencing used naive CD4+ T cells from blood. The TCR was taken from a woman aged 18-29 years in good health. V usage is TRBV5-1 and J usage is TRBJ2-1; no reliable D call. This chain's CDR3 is CASSFRTAAKQFF. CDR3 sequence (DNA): TGCGCCAGCAGCTTTAGAACTGCAGCTAAGCAGTTCTTC.